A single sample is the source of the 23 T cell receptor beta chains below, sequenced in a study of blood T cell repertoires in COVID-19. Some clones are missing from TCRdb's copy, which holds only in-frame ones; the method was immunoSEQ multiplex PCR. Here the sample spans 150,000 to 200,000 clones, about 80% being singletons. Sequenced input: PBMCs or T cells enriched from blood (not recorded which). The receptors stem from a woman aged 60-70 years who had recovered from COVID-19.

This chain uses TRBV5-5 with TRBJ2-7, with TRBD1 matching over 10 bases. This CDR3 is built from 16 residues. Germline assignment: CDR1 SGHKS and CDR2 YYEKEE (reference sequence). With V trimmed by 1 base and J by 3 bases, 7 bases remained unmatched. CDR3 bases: TGTGCCAGCAGCTTGAGTCCCGGGACAGGGGTCTACGAGCAGTACTTC. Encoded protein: CASSLSPGTGVYEQYF.

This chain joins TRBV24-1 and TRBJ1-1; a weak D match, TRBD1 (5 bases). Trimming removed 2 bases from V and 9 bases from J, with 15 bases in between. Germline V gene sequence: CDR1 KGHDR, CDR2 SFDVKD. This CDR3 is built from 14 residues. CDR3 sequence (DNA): TGTGCCACCAGTGATTCCAGGGAAGGTGATAAAGCTTTCTTT. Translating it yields CATSDSREGDKAFF.

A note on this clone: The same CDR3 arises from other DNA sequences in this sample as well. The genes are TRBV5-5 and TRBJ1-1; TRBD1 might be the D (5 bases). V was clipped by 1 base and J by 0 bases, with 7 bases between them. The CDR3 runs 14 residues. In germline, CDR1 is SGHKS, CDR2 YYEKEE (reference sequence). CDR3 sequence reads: CASSLTGLNTEAFF. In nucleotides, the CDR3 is TGTGCCAGCAGCTTGACAGGCCTGAACACTGAAGCTTTCTTT.

The CDR3 DNA sequence: TGTGCCAGCAGCTTGCCAGGTTCCATGAACACTGAAGCTTTCTTT. It codes for CASSLPGSMNTEAFF. The chain carries TRBV5-4 and TRBJ1-1; no firm D call. The CDR3 is made up of 15 amino acids. The ends were cut back, 1 base at V and 0 bases at J, with 10 bases in the middle. Looked up from germline, CDR1 is SGHNT and CDR2 is YYREEE (reference sequence).

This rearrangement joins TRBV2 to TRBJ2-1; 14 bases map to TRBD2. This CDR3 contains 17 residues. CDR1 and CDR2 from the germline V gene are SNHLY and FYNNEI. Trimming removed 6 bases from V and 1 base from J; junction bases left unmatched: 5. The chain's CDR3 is CASRGLAGGRSYNEQFF. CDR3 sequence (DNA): TGTGCCAGCAGAGGACTAGCGGGGGGAAGGTCCTACAATGAGCAGTTCTTC.

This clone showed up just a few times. The CDR3 DNA is TGTGCCAGCAGTTGGACAGGGGGGATGACTGAAGCTTTCTTT. Its protein product is CASSWTGGMTEAFF. This chain uses TRBV27 with TRBJ1-1; 10 nucleotides match TRBD1. CDR1 MNHEY and CDR2 SMNVEV come from the germline V gene (reference sequence). This CDR3 has 14 amino acids. Losses at the gene ends were 4 bases for V and 5 bases for J; bases not matched to a gene: 4.

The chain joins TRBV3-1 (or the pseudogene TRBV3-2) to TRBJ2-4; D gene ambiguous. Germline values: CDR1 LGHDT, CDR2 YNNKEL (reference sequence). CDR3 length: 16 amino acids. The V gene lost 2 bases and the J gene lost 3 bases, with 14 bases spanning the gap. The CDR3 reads CASSQRHTESKNIQYF. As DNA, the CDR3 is TGTGCCAGCAGCCAACGTCATACAGAAAGCAAAAACATTCAGTACTTC.

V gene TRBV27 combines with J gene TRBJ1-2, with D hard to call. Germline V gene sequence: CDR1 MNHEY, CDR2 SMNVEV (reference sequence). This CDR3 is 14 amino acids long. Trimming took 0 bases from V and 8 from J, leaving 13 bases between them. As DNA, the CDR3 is TGTGCCAGCAGTTTATCGAGAGTCGGCGGGGGCTACACCTTC. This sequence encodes CASSLSRVGGGYTF.

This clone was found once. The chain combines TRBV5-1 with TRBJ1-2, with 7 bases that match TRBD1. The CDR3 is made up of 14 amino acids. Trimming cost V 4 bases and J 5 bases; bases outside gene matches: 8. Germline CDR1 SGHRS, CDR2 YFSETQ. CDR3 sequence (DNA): TGCGCCAGCAGCCAGGGACAGAGTTTTTATGGCTACACCTTC. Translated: CASSQGQSFYGYTF.

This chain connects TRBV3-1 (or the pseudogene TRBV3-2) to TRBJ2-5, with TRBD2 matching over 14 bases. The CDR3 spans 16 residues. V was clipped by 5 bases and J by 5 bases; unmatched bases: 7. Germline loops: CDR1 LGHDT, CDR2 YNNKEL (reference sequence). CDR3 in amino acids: CASSARRTSGGETQYF. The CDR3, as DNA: TGTGCCAGCAGCGCCAGACGGACTAGCGGGGGGGAGACCCAGTACTTC.

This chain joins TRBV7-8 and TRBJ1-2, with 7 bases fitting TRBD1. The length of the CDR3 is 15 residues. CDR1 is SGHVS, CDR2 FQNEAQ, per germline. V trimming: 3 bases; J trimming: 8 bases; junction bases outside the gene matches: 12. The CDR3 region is CASSFQTGPSGGYTF. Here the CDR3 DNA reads TGTGCCAGCAGCTTCCAGACAGGGCCCTCGGGGGGCTACACCTTC.

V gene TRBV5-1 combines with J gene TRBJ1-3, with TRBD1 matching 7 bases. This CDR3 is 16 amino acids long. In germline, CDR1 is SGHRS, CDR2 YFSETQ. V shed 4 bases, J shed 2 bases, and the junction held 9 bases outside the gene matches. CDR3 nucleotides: TGCGCCAGCAGCCGCGACCGCACAGGGGCTGGAAACACCATATATTTT. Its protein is CASSRDRTGAGNTIYF.

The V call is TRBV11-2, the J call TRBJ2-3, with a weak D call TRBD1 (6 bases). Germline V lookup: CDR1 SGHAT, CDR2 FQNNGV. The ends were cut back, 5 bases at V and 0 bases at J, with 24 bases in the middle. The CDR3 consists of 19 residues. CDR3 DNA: TGTGCCAGCAGCCCGACAGGAATTCCCCCCCGGGGTAGCACAGATACGCAGTATTTT. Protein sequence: CASSPTGIPPRGSTDTQYF.

CDR3 DNA: TGTGCCAGTGATACAGCCTCTGGGGCCAACGTCCTGACTTTC. Translating gives CASDTASGANVLTF. This sequence joins TRBV19 and TRBJ2-6, with D unclear. From germline, CDR1 is LNHDA and CDR2 SQIVND (reference sequence). Trimming removed 8 bases from V and 0 bases from J, with 8 bases in between. CDR3 length: 14 amino acids.

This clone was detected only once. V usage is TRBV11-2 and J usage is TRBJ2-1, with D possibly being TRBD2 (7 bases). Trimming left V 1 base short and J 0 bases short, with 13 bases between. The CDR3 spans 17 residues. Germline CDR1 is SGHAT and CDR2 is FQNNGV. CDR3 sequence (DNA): TGTGCCAGCAGCTTAGCCACGGGGGGCCGCTCCTACAATGAGCAGTTCTTC. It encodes CASSLATGGRSYNEQFF.

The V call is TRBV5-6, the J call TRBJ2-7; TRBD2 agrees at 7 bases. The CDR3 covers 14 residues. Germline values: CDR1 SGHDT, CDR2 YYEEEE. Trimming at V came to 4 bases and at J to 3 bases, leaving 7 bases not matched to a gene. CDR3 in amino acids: CASSPSGILYEQYF. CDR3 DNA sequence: TGTGCCAGCAGCCCGAGCGGGATCCTCTACGAGCAGTACTTC.

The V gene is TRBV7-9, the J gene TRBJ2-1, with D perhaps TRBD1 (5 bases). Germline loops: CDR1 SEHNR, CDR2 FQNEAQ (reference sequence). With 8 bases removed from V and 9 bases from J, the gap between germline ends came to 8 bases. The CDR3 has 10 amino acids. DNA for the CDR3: TGTGCCAGCTCCCAGGGTGAGCAGTTCTTC. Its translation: CASSQGEQFF.

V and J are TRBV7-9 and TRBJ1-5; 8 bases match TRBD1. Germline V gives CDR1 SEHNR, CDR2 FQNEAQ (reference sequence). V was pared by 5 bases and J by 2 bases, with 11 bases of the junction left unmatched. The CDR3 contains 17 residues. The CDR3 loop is CASSHQTGGLGNQPQHF. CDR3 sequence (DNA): TGTGCCAGCAGCCACCAAACAGGGGGATTGGGCAATCAGCCCCAGCATTTT.

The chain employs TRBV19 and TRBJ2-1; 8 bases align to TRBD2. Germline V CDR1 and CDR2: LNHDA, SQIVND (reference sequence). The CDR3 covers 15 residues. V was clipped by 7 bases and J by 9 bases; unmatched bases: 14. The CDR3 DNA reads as TGTGCCAGTACCACCGGGACTAGACAAGCTAGTGAGCAGTTCTTC. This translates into CASTTGTRQASEQFF.

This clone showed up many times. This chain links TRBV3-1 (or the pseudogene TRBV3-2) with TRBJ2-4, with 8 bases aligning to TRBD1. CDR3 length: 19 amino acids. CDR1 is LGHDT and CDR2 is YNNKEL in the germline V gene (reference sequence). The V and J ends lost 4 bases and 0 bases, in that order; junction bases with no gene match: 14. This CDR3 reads CASSLGQGKGILAKNIQYF. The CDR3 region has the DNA TGTGCCAGCAGCCTCGGACAGGGCAAAGGGATCCTAGCCAAAAACATTCAGTACTTC.

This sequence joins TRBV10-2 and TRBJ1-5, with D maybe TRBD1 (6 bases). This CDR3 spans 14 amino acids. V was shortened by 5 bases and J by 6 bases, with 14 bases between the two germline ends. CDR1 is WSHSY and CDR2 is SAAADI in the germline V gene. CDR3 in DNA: TGCGCCAGCAGTCCGAACAGGGTGATTCAGCCCCAGCATTTT. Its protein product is CASSPNRVIQPQHF.

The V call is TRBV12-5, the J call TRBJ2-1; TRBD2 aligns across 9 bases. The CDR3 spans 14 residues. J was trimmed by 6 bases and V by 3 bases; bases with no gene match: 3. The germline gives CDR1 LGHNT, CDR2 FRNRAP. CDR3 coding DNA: TGTGCTAGTGGTTTAGCGGGGGGCCGCAATGAGCAGTTCTTC. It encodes CASGLAGGRNEQFF.

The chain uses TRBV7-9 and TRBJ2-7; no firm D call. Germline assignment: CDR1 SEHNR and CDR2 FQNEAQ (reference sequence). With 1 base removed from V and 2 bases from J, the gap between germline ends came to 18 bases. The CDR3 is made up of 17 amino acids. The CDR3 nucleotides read TGTGCCAGCAGCTTAGGGTTCCGAGAACTGATCACCTACGAGCAGTACTTC. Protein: CASSLGFRELITYEQYF.